The clone carrying this TCR beta chain was counted a few times. The data derive from a study of T-cell memory formation after mild COVID-19. Trimming pared 7 bases from V and 1 base from J, leaving 11 bases between. The CDR3 is made up of 13 amino acids. Germline loops: CDR1 MNHNS, CDR2 SASEGT. TCRdb redid the calling of the 5' RACE reads with MiXCR, one entry per CDR3 protein. Among about 150,000 distinct CDR3 sequences listed, about 19% were seen once. Sequencing was performed on PBMCs or a T cell subset sorted from them (not recorded which). The receptor comes from an adult woman who had mild COVID-19 (a few samples of this study predate the infection). Cell type and time point are not known. V is TRBV6-1 and J is TRBJ2-7; the D call may be TRBD1 or TRBD2 (5 bases each). CDR3 sequence reads: CASIMGESYEQYF. Written as DNA, the CDR3 is TGTGCCAGCATCATGGGGGAGTCCTACGAGCAGTACTTC.